The clone carrying this T cell receptor beta chain was picked up many times. What it binds is unknown. This specimen comes from a study of T-cell reconstitution after alpha-beta-depleted transplantation in children. Preparation of the TCRbeta library involved a method that used unique molecular identifiers. TCRdb re-analysed the PCR reads in MiXCR, keeping a single row per CDR3 protein. The top ten clones hold 8.5% to 9.5% of a sample with some 300,000 distinct CDR3 sequences, around 7.3% of them seen once. Germline V gene lookup returns CDR1 LGHNA and CDR2 YSLEER. The CDR3 extends over 13 amino acids. V was cut by 8 bases and J by 6 bases, with 14 bases left in between. The study, taken as a whole, reports: When one year had passed after transplant, most T-cell counts and diversity came from newly produced T cells.

This sequence was found in a female patient aged 2-9 years who had a stem cell transplant for Fanconi anemia, so the T cells may come from the graft donor. The V and J genes are TRBV4-3 and TRBJ2-1; tentative D call: TRBD1 (5 bases). The sequenced sample was peripheral blood, obtained 360 days after TCRalphabeta/CD19-depleted stem cell transplant. The CDR3 here is CASRNQGTNEQFF. The CDR3 DNA sequence: TGCGCCAGCCGTAATCAGGGAACCAATGAGCAGTTCTTC.